These 26 T cell receptor beta chains were sequenced from one sample in a study of T cell changes during pregnancy in multiple sclerosis. Generated by immunoSEQ multiplex PCR, the TCRdb table keeps only in-frame clones and is missing some. The sample consists of about 40,000 clones, around nine tenths of them appearing once. The sequencing used CD8+ T cells from peripheral blood mononuclear cells, collected in the first trimester of pregnancy. Receptors were obtained from a female donor with multiple sclerosis, enrolled in a pregnancy study.

The chain joins TRBV9 to TRBJ2-5, with TRBD1 matching over 8 bases. The CDR3 contains 14 residues. CDR1 is SGDLS, CDR2 YYNGEE, per germline. The ends lost 4 bases at V and 5 bases at J; junction bases unmatched: 7. CDR3 amino acids: CASSRQGTEETQYF. CDR3 nucleotide sequence: TGTGCCAGCAGCAGACAGGGGACGGAGGAGACCCAGTACTTC.

The J gene is TRBJ2-3, the V gene TRBV19; D is possibly TRBD1 (5 bases). V lost 1 base, J lost 0 bases, and 14 bases lay in between. The V gene's germline CDR1 is LNHDA and CDR2 SQIVND (reference sequence). The CDR3 spans 17 residues. DNA of the CDR3: TGTGCCAGTAGTATAGTGCTGTGGGGCTTTAGCACAGATACGCAGTATTTT. It is translated as CASSIVLWGFSTDTQYF.

This sequence joins TRBV18 and TRBJ2-7; a weak D match, TRBD2 (6 bases). From germline, CDR1 is KGHSH and CDR2 LQKENI. The V and J ends lost 3 bases and 4 bases respectively, with 13 bases between them. The CDR3 consists of 14 residues. The CDR3 loop reads CASSPGPRGYEQYF. The CDR3 DNA sequence: TGTGCCAGCTCACCGGGCCCGCGGGGTTACGAGCAGTACTTC. The full variable domain, its missing parts supplied by reference TRBV18 and TRBJ2-7, is NAGVMQNPRHLVRRRGQEARLRCSPMKGHSHVYWYRQLPEEGLKFMVYLQKENIIDESGMPKERFSAEFPKEGPSILRIQQVVRGDSAAYFCASSPGPRGYEQYFGPGTRLTVT.

The chain employs TRBV29-1 and TRBJ2-1; D not resolved. This CDR3 region has 14 residues. Between the trimmed V and J ends, which lost 6 bases and 2 bases, there was a span of 14 bases. Per germline, CDR1 SQVTM and CDR2 ANQGSEA. CDR3 in amino acids: CSVAGSSTYNEQFF. In nucleotides, the CDR3 is TGCAGCGTCGCCGGGTCCTCAACCTACAATGAGCAGTTCTTC.

The chain combines TRBV6-4 with TRBJ2-1; tentatively, D is TRBD2 (6 bases). This CDR3 has 15 amino acids. Trimming cost V 5 bases and J 0 bases, with 11 bases left between them. Germline values: CDR1 MRHNA, CDR2 SNTAGT. CDR3 amino acids: CASSRGGVSYNEQFF. The CDR3 coding sequence is TGTGCCAGCAGTCGGGGCGGGGTCTCCTACAATGAGCAGTTCTTC.

CDR3 in DNA: TGTGCCAGCAGTGGAGGCGGGAACACTGAAGCTTTCTTT. It encodes CASSGGGNTEAFF. The chain links TRBV11-2 to TRBJ1-1; D is undetermined. The CDR3 runs 13 residues. Trimming shortened V by 6 bases and J by 1 base, and 9 bases separated the two germline ends. Germline V gene sequence: CDR1 SGHAT, CDR2 FQNNGV.

The rearrangement links TRBV7-9 to TRBJ1-4; 8 nucleotides align to TRBD1. The CDR3 is made up of 15 amino acids. Trimming cost V 4 bases and J 7 bases; bases outside gene matches: 8. Germline-derived CDR1 and CDR2 are SEHNR and FQNEAQ (reference sequence). This CDR3 is CASSSQDREGEKLFF. CDR3 nucleotide sequence: TGTGCCAGCAGCTCCCAGGACAGGGAGGGTGAAAAACTGTTTTTT. Full variable domain (missing parts from reference TRBV7-9 and TRBJ1-4): DTGVSQNPRHKITKRGQNVTFRCDPISEHNRLYWYRQTLGQGPEFLTYFQNEAQLEKSRLLSDRFSAERPKGSFSTLEIQRTEQGDSAMYLCASSSQDREGEKLFFGSGTQLSVL.

This clone ranks as medium-sized. The V gene is TRBV6-1, the J gene TRBJ2-7; D unresolved. There are 15 residues in the CDR3. The germline V gene has CDR1 MNHNS and CDR2 SASEGT. V was trimmed by 2 bases and J by 2 bases, leaving 13 bases between them. The CDR3 DNA is TGTGCCAGCAGTGAATCCCTAGAGTCCCCCTACGAGCAGTACTTC. Its protein product is CASSESLESPYEQYF.

The V call is TRBV28, the J call TRBJ1-2, with TRBD1 matching 8 bases. Germline-derived CDR1 and CDR2 are MDHEN and SYDVKM. V shed 2 bases and J 5 bases; nucleotides not matched to a gene: 16. The CDR3 has 18 residues. For the CDR3, the DNA is TGTGCCAGCAGTTTAAGGGACACAACAGGGGGTTTCGGGTATGGCTACACCTTC. Translated: CASSLRDTTGGFGYGYTF.

The rearrangement links TRBV4-1 to TRBJ2-3; D is perhaps TRBD2 (5 bases). V lost 0 bases to trimming and J lost 6 bases, with 16 bases between them. The CDR3 extends over 16 amino acids. Germline lookup yields CDR1 MGHRA and CDR2 YSYEKL. The CDR3 DNA is TGCGCCAGCAGCCAAGACTCAACCAGAGGGATGGATACGCAGTATTTT. Its protein product is CASSQDSTRGMDTQYF.

The chain is built from TRBV9 and TRBJ2-5, with 8 nucleotides matching TRBD2. From germline, CDR1 is SGDLS and CDR2 YYNGEE. The CDR3 has 16 amino acids. The junction had 8 bases not matched to a gene; V was cut back by 0 bases and J by 4 bases. The CDR3 bases are TGTGCCAGCAGCGTAGCGGGACTAGGGGGTAGAGAGACCCAGTACTTC. This codes for CASSVAGLGGRETQYF.

In DNA form, the CDR3 reads TGTGCCAGCAGTCAAACAGGGGGCAGTGAAAAACTGTTTTTT. This gives the protein CASSQTGGSEKLFF. The chain carries TRBV27 and TRBJ1-4, with TRBD1 matching 9 bases. The CDR3 consists of 14 residues. After removal of 5 bases from V and 7 bases from J, the junction contained 5 bases not matched to a gene. Germline CDR1 is MNHEY and CDR2 is SMNVEV (reference sequence). Supplemented by reference TRBV27 and TRBJ1-4, the full variable domain reads EAQVTQNPRYLITVTGKKLTVTCSQNMNHEYMSWYRQDPGLGLRQIYYSMNVEVTDKGDVPEGYKVSRKEKRNFPLILESPSPNQTSLYFCASSQTGGSEKLFFGSGTQLSVL.

The chain couples TRBV4-2 to TRBJ2-7, with 8 bases fitting TRBD1. The germline V gene encodes CDR1 LGHNA and CDR2 YNFKEQ. The CDR3 has 14 residues. V dropped 4 bases and J dropped 2; count of bases not matched to a gene: 4. CDR3 bases: TGTGCCAGCAGCCCCGGGACAGGAGCCTACGAGCAGTACTTC. Its translation is CASSPGTGAYEQYF.

The chain joins TRBV19 to TRBJ1-3; no reliable D call. CDR3 length: 13 residues. Germline V gene lookup returns CDR1 LNHDA and CDR2 SQIVND (reference sequence). The germline V and J ends were trimmed by 1 base and 4 bases, with 5 bases remaining between them. The DNA of the CDR3 is TGTGCCAGTAGTATAGTATCCGGAAACACCATATATTTT. Residues: CASSIVSGNTIYF.

J is TRBJ2-3 and V is TRBV4-3; D gene uncertain. Trimming pared 0 bases from V and 4 bases from J, leaving 5 bases between. The germline V gene encodes CDR1 LGHNA and CDR2 YSLEER. The CDR3 length is 13 residues. The chain's CDR3 is CASSQDSPDTQYF. In DNA, the CDR3 is TGCGCCAGCAGCCAAGATAGTCCAGATACGCAGTATTTT.

This clone was observed a few times. J is TRBJ2-1 and V is TRBV5-5, with TRBD2 identical over 10 bases. V gave up 3 bases and J gave up 6 bases; unmatched junction bases: 9. The CDR3 covers 16 residues. The germline CDR1 and CDR2 sequences are SGHKS and YYEKEE (reference sequence). The CDR3 DNA sequence: TGTGCCAGCAGCTATTTCTCTAGCGGGGGCCTCAATGAGCAGTTCTTC. Translating gives CASSYFSSGGLNEQFF.

This clone was counted a single time. V usage is TRBV7-9 and J usage is TRBJ1-1; 7 nucleotides agree with TRBD1. This CDR3 spans 16 amino acids. The V gene end was trimmed by 5 bases and the J gene end by 8 bases; junction bases not matched to a gene: 17. Germline V gives CDR1 SEHNR, CDR2 FQNEAQ (reference sequence). This CDR3 is CASSPRRLGTAGEAFF. CDR3 nucleotides: TGTGCCAGCAGCCCTAGACGGCTTGGGACAGCTGGGGAAGCTTTCTTT.

The CDR3 sequence is CAIKAESTDTQYF. In nucleotides, the CDR3 is TGTGCCATCAAAGCGGAAAGCACAGATACGCAGTATTTT. V usage is TRBV10-3 and J usage is TRBJ2-3; D possibly corresponds to TRBD2 (5 bases). The CDR3 has 13 residues. Germline loops: CDR1 ENHRY, CDR2 SYGVKD. V lost 7 bases, J lost 0 bases, and 8 bases lay in between.

The rearrangement links TRBV6-1 to TRBJ1-2; maybe TRBD1 (5 bases). The germline CDR1 and CDR2 sequences are MNHNS and SASEGT. With 0 bases removed from V and 4 bases from J, the gap between germline ends came to 9 bases. The CDR3 runs to 14 residues. CDR3 loop: CASSEAGQIYGYTF. DNA for the CDR3: TGTGCCAGCAGTGAAGCGGGGCAGATCTATGGCTACACCTTC.

This rearrangement joins TRBV4-1 to TRBJ1-5; the D gene is possibly TRBD1 (5 bases). Trimming took 3 bases from V and 5 from J, leaving 17 bases between them. Per germline, CDR1 MGHRA and CDR2 YSYEKL. CDR3 length: 16 residues. The CDR3 nucleotides read TGCGCCAGCAGCCAGGGGTGGGGGGAGGTTCATCAGCCCCAGCATTTT. Its protein is CASSQGWGEVHQPQHF.

V is TRBV7-6 and J is TRBJ2-3; 7 bases fit TRBD2. V dropped 6 bases and J dropped 8; count of bases not matched to a gene: 11. The germline gives CDR1 SGHVS, CDR2 FNYEAQ. The CDR3 length is 14 residues. CDR3 loop: CASRRSGGSVTQYF. As DNA, the CDR3 is TGTGCCAGCAGACGATCGGGGGGTTCTGTTACGCAGTATTTT.

A few counts support this clone. V is TRBV27 and J is TRBJ1-3; D not resolved. Trimming removed 3 bases at V and 1 base at J, with 13 bases between. The CDR3 loop spans 16 amino acids. CDR1 is MNHEY and CDR2 is SMNVEV in the germline V gene (reference sequence). The CDR3 nucleotides read TGTGCCAGCAGTTTGGGAAGGGAGCCGTCTGGAAACACCATATATTTT. Residues: CASSLGREPSGNTIYF.

V and J are TRBV19 and TRBJ1-6; D not certain. This CDR3 spans 16 amino acids. Germline CDR1 and CDR2: LNHDA and SQIVND (reference sequence). V was trimmed by 3 bases and J by 8 bases, leaving 17 bases between them. The DNA of the CDR3 is TGTGCCAGTAGTATCGAGACACTTCCATCCTATTCACCCCTCCACTTT. It is translated as CASSIETLPSYSPLHF.

J is TRBJ2-2 and V is TRBV4-3; the match to TRBD2 covers 8 bases. Germline V gene sequence: CDR1 LGHNA, CDR2 YSLEER. The V segment lost 0 bases and the J segment 0 bases; nucleotides outside the gene matches: 9. This CDR3 has 19 residues. The DNA of the CDR3 is TGCGCCAGCAGCCAAGATCTTTTAAGCGGGGGATCGAACACCGGGGAGCTGTTTTTT. It codes for CASSQDLLSGGSNTGELFF.

The V and J genes are TRBV2 and TRBJ1-6; TRBD1 agrees at 9 bases. With 8 bases clipped from V and 8 bases from J, the junction kept 7 bases outside the gene matches. Germline CDR1 reads SNHLY; CDR2 reads FYNNEI. The CDR3 spans 14 residues. Here the CDR3 DNA reads TGTGCCAGCGAAACGGGACAGGGAGATTCACCCCTCCACTTT. Translating it yields CASETGQGDSPLHF.

This chain links TRBV27 with TRBJ1-5, with 8 bases fitting TRBD1. The CDR3 totals 16 residues. Germline assignment: CDR1 MNHEY and CDR2 SMNVEV (reference sequence). Unmatched junction bases numbered 7, after V lost 3 bases and J lost 3 bases. CDR3 sequence reads: CASSLVGQVINQPQHF. CDR3 sequence (DNA): TGTGCCAGCAGTTTGGTGGGACAGGTGATCAATCAGCCCCAGCATTTT.